Listed below are T cell receptor beta chains from one sample, sequenced in a study of shared clonotypes between healthy human individuals. The table came from immunoSEQ multiplex PCR; TCRdb's copy has only in-frame clones and leaves some out. The repertoire holds around 1 million clones, with less than 85% as singletons. The material sequenced was memory CD4+ T cells sorted from blood. The receptors come from a man younger than 35 in good health. CDR3s include the opening cysteine and the closing phenylalanine or tryptophan. The order of the fields is J gene, V gene, D gene, clone size, CDR3 DNA, CDR3 protein. The D gene is left open where the match is weak. Size values are once, few and many counts, or a class for expanded clones, and some rows have none.

>TRBJ2-7|TRBV2|-|-
TGTGCCAGCGTGCCCTTTTTTCCTTCCTACGAGCAGTACTTC
CASVPFFPSYEQYF
>TRBJ1-4|TRBV30|-|few
TGTGCCTGGAGCGCCCCGGGGGCGACTAATGAAAAACTGTTTTTT
CAWSAPGATNEKLFF
>TRBJ2-1|TRBV9|TRBD1|few
TGTGCCAGCAGCTTCCGGGACAGGGTGTTAAATGAGCAGTTCTTC
CASSFRDRVLNEQFF
>TRBJ2-1|TRBV30|TRBD2|-
TGTGCCTGGGAGCCCTATAGCGGGAGGACCTACAATGAGCAGTTCTTC
CAWEPYSGRTYNEQFF
>TRBJ2-3|TRBV9|-|few
TGTGCCAGCAGCGAGAACCCGACGGGATCCTTGGCTACGCAGTATTTT
CASSENPTGSLATQYF
>TRBJ2-3|TRBV29-1|-|-
TGCAGCGTTGACAGGGGCCCGGATACGCAGTATTTT
CSVDRGPDTQYF
>TRBJ2-1|TRBV5-1|-|-
TGCGCCAGCAGCTTGGAACCCGGATACAATGAGCAGTTCTTC
CASSLEPGYNEQFF
>TRBJ1-1|TRBV19|-|once
TGTGCCAGTAGTATAGATAGGGGTGAAAGTGCTTTCTTT
CASSIDRGESAFF
>TRBJ1-4|TRBV7-9|-|-
TGTGCCAGCAGCTTAATGATGGGTACTAATGAAAAACTGTTTTTT
CASSLMMGTNEKLFF
>TRBJ1-1|TRBV5-1|-|-
TGCGCCAGCAGCTTTTCTACAGGGAGCACTGAAGCTTTCTTT
CASSFSTGSTEAFF
>TRBJ2-5|TRBV5-6|-|-
TGTGCCAGCAGCTTGTATGGGGGAGAGACCCAGTACTTC
CASSLYGGETQYF
>TRBJ2-1|TRBV18|TRBD2|few
TGTGCCAGCTCACAGGGACTAGCGGGAACCGATGAGCAGTTCTTC
CASSQGLAGTDEQFF
>TRBJ2-7|TRBV7-2|TRBD2|-
TGTGCCAGCAGCTTAGGGACTAGCTCCTACGAGCAGTACTTC
CASSLGTSSYEQYF
>TRBJ1-1|TRBV19|-|-
TGTGCCAGTAGTATTTCGGTGGGAAACACTGAAGCTTTCTTT
CASSISVGNTEAFF
>TRBJ1-4|TRBV6-1|-|-
TGTGCCAGCACCTCAGGGATTAATGAAAAACTGTTTTTT
CASTSGINEKLFF
>TRBJ1-4|TRBV15|TRBD1|-
TGTGCCACCAGCATAAGGGGGCAGGTTAATGAAAAACTGTTTTTT
CATSIRGQVNEKLFF
>TRBJ1-1|TRBV19|-|-
TGTGCCAGTAGTATAGAACGGGGAGGCACTGAAGCTTTCTTT
CASSIERGGTEAFF
>TRBJ2-7|TRBV7-9|-|-
TGTGCCAGCAGCTCATTGATCGTGGACGAGCAGTACTTC
CASSSLIVDEQYF
>TRBJ2-1|TRBV28|-|few
TGTGCCAGCAGTTTGAGTAGCAATGAGCAGTTCTTC
CASSLSSNEQFF
>TRBJ2-5|TRBV6-1|-|-
TGTGCCAGCAGTCAAAGCCTATTACAAGAGACCCAGTACTTC
CASSQSLLQETQYF
>TRBJ1-6|TRBV4-3|-|few
TGCGCCAGCAGCCAAGCCTCGGGCCCGCCCCTCCACTTT
CASSQASGPPLHF
>TRBJ2-5|TRBV7-2|TRBD2|-
TGTGCCAGCAGCAGAAGCGGGGGTTCGTTTGAGACCCAGTACTTC
CASSRSGGSFETQYF
>TRBJ2-7|TRBV5-5|TRBD1|few
TGTGCCAGCAGCTTAGACTACAGGGGGGCCTACGAGCAGTACTTC
CASSLDYRGAYEQYF
>TRBJ2-4|TRBV6-5|-|few
TGTGCCAGCAGTTGGTCTGCCAAAAACATTCAGTACTTC
CASSWSAKNIQYF
>TRBJ2-3|TRBV4-1|TRBD2|-
TGCGCCAGCAGCCAAGGTCAGACTAGCGGGGGCTTCACAGATACGCAGTATTTT
CASSQGQTSGGFTDTQYF
>TRBJ1-4|TRBV19|-|-
TGTGCCAGTACCGCGCCGACTACTAATGAAAAACTGTTTTTT
CASTAPTTNEKLFF
>TRBJ2-7|TRBV6-6|-|-
TGTGCCAGCAGTTACGGTAGGGGCATGGGAGACGAGCAGTACTTC
CASSYGRGMGDEQYF
>TRBJ1-5|TRBV30|-|many
TGTGCCTGGACGGGGAACAATCAGCCCCAGCATTTT
CAWTGNNQPQHF
>TRBJ1-5|TRBV10-3|-|-
TGTGCCACCCTCGAAAGAGATCCTGGTAGCAATCAGCCCCAGCATTTT
CATLERDPGSNQPQHF